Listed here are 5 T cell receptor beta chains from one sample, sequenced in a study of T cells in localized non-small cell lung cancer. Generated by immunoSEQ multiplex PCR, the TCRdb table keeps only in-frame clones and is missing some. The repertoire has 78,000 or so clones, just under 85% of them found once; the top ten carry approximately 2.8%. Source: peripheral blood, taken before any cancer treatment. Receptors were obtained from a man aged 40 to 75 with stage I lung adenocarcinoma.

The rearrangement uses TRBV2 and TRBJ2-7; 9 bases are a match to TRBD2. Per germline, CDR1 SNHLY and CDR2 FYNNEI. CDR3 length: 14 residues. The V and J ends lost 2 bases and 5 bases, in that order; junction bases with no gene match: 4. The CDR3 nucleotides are TGTGCCAGCAGTGAAATAGCGGGAGTAGACGAGCAGTACTTC. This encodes CASSEIAGVDEQYF.

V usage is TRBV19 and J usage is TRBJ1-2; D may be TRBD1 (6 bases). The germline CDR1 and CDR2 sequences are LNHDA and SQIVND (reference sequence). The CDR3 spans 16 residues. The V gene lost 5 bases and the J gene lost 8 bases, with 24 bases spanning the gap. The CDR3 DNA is TGTGCCAGTAGTGAACGGACAGTCCCGTTTAAATACGGCTACACCTTC. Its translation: CASSERTVPFKYGYTF.

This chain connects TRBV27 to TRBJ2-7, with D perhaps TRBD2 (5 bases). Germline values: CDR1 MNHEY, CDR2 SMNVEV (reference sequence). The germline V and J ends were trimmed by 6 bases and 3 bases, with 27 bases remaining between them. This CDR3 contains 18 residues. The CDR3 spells CASSPFFPSGSTIYEQYF. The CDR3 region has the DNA TGTGCCAGCAGCCCTTTTTTCCCATCGGGGTCCACCATCTACGAGCAGTACTTC.

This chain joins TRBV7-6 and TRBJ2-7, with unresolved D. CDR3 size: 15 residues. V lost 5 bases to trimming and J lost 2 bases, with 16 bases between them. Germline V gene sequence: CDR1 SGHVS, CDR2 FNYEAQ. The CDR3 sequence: CASSPLLTKPYEQYF. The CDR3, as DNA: TGTGCCAGCAGCCCGTTACTGACCAAACCCTACGAGCAGTACTTC.

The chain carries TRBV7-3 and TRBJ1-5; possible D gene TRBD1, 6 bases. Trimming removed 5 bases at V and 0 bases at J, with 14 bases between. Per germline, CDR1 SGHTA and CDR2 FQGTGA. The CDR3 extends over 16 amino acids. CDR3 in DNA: TGTGCCAGCAGCAGAGAGGACAGCCATAGCAATCAGCCCCAGCATTTT. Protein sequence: CASSREDSHSNQPQHF. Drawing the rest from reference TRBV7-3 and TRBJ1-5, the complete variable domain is GAGVSQTPSNKVTEKGKYVELRCDPISGHTALYWYRQSLGQGPEFLIYFQGTGAADDSGLPNDRFFAVRPEGSVSTLKIQRTERGDSAVYLCASSREDSHSNQPQHFGDGTRLSIL.